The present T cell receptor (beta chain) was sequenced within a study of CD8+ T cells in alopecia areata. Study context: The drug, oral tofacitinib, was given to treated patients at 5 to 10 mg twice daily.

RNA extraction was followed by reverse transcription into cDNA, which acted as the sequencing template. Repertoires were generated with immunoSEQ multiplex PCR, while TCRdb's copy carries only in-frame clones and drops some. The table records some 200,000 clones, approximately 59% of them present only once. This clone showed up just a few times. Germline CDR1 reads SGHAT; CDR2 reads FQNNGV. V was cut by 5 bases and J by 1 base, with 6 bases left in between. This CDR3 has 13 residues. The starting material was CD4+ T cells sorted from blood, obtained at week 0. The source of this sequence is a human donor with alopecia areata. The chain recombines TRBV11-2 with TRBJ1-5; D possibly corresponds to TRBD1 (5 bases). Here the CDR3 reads CASSQGSNQPQHF. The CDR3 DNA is TGTGCCAGCAGCCAGGGCAGCAATCAGCCCCAGCATTTT.